The source of this T cell receptor (beta chain) is a study of vaccination and CD4 T cells after COVID-19. With 3 bases removed from V and 4 bases from J, the gap between germline ends came to 12 bases. Per germline, CDR1 LNHDA and CDR2 SQIVND (reference sequence). The CDR3 consists of 14 residues. This clonotype was detected only a few times. What it recognizes is unknown. Treatment meaning: roughly ten-day PBMC culture with coronavirus spike peptide pools or control peptides (ViraFEST assay). Samples of CD4+ T cells were obtained from the unexposed donor before the COVID-19 pandemic (2011-2018). Sequenced with the Oncomine TCR Beta short-read assay was DNA taken from cultured CD4+ T cells. TCRdb passed the PCR reads through MiXCR, listing each CDR3 protein once. The sample contains some 7,000 distinct CDR3 sequences, 35% to 45% of which appear only once.

V usage is TRBV19 and J usage is TRBJ1-2, with a tentative D call TRBD1 (5 bases). Sequenced input: CD4+ T cells from blood, cultured in vitro. This sequence originates from a human donor in good health. CDR3 bases: TGTGCCAGTAGTATTGGGGGACCCGGCTATGGCTACACCTTC. This gives the protein CASSIGGPGYGYTF.